The clone carrying this T cell receptor (beta chain) has just a few counts. This sample was included in a study of control samples from healthy donors and cancer patients. Sequencing used immunoSEQ multiplex PCR; TCRdb keeps in-frame clones, though not all of them. Among approximately 170,000 clones listed, 80% to 95% were seen once. The CDR3 contains 18 residues. J lost 6 bases, V lost 2 bases, and 13 bases had no gene match. The germline gives CDR1 SGHTA, CDR2 FQGNSA. The receptor was derived from a woman aged 30 to 39 in good health. The sequenced material came from blood. J is TRBJ2-1 and V is TRBV7-2; 10 positions agree with TRBD2. Here the CDR3 reads CASSLNGVAGGLGNEQFF. CDR3 coding DNA: TGTGCCAGCAGCTTAAATGGGGTAGCGGGAGGTTTGGGCAATGAGCAGTTCTTC.